This T cell receptor beta chain stems from a study of CD8 T cells in ankylosing spondylitis. Whole-study findings and limits: The study identified a TCR beta motif of several highly homologous variants that appeared characteristic of ankylosing spondylitis blood. Clones tied to disease were said to be significantly enriched in matched ankylosing spondylitis synovial fluid.

Looked up from germline, CDR1 is MGHRA and CDR2 is YSYEKL. V shed 4 bases and J shed 4 bases, with 14 bases lying between them. This CDR3 spans 15 amino acids. TCRdb passed the 5' RACE reads through MiXCR, listing each CDR3 protein once. The sample carries 700,000 to 850,000 distinct CDR3 sequences, 12% recorded once. This clonotype was seen a few times. What it recognizes is unknown. Source material: blood, either unsorted or a sorted T cell fraction (not recorded which). This TCR was sampled from a male donor with ankylosing spondylitis. The J gene is TRBJ1-3, the V gene TRBV4-1, with D perhaps matching TRBD1 (5 bases). The CDR3 spells CASSRLQGTGNTIYF. In DNA form, the CDR3 reads TGCGCCAGCAGCCGCCTCCAGGGTACCGGAAACACCATATATTTT.